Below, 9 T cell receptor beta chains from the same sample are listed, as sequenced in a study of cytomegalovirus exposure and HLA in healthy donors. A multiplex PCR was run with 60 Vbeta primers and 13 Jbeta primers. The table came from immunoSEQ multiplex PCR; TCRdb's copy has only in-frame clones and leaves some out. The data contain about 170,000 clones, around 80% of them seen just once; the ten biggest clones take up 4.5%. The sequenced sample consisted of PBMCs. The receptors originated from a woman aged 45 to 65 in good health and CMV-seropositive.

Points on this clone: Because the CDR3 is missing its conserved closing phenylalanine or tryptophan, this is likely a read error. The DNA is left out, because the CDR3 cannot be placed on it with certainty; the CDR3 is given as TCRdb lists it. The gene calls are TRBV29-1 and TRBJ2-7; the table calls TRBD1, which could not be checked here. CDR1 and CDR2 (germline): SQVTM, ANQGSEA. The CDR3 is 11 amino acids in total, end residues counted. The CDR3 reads CSVQPGTGGES.

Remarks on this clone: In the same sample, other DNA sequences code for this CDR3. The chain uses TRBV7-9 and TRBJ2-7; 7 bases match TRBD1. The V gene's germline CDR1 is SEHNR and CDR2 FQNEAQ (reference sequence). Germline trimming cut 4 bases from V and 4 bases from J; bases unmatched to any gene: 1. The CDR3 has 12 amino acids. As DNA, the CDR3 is TGTGCCAGCAGCTCACAGGGGTACGAGCAGTACTTC. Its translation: CASSSQGYEQYF.

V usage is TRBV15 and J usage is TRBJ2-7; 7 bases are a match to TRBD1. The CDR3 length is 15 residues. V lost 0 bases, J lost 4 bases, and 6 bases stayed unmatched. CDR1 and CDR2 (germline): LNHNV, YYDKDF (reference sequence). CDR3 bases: TGTGCCACCAGCAGAGATGAGGGGGCACTGTACGAGCAGTACTTC. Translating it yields CATSRDEGALYEQYF.

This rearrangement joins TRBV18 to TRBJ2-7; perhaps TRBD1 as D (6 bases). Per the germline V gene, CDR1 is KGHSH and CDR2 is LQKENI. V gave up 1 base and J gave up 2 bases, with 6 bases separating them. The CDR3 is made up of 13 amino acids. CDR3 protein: CASSPQGAYEQYF. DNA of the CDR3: TGTGCCAGCTCACCACAGGGGGCCTACGAGCAGTACTTC.

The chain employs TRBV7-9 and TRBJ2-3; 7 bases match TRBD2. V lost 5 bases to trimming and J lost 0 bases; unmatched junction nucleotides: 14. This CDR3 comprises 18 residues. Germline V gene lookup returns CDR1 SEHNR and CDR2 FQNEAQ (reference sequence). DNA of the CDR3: TGTGCCAGCAGCCCCACCTTAGGGCGAGCGGGAAGCACAGATACGCAGTATTTT. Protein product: CASSPTLGRAGSTDTQYF.

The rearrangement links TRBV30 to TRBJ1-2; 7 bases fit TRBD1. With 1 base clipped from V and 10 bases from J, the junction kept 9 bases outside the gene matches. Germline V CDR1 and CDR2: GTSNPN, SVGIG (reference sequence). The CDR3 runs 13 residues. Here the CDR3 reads CAWSADRVGIYTF. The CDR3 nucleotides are TGTGCCTGGAGTGCCGACAGGGTGGGGATCTACACCTTC.

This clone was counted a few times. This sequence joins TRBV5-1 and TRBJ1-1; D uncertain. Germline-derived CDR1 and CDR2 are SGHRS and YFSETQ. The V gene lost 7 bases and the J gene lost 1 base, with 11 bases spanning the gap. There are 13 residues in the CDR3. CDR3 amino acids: CASLLDGNTEAFF. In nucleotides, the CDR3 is TGCGCCAGCTTACTAGACGGGAACACTGAAGCTTTCTTT. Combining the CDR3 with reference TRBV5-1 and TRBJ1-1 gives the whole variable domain KAGVTQTPRYLIKTRGQQVTLSCSPISGHRSVSWYQQTPGQGLQFLFEYFSETQRNKGNFPGRFSGRQFSNSRSEMNVSTLELGDSALYLCASLLDGNTEAFFGQGTRLTVV.

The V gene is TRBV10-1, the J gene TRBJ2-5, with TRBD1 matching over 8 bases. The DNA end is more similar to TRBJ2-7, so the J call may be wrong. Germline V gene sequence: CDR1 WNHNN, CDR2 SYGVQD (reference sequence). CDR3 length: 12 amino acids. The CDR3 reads CARVQGDYEQYF. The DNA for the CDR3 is TGCGCCAGGGTACAGGGGGACTACGAGCAGTACTTC.

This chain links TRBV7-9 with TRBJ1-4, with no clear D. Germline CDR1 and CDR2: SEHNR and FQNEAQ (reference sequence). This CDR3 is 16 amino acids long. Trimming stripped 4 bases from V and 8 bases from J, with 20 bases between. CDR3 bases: TGTGCCAGCAGCTCCCGTGAGGGAGGGCTTAAGGAAAAACTGTTTTTT. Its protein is CASSSREGGLKEKLFF. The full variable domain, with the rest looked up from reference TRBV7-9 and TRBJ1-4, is DTGVSQNPRHKITKRGQNVTFRCDPISEHNRLYWYRQTLGQGPEFLTYFQNEAQLEKSRLLSDRFSAERPKGSFSTLEIQRTEQGDSAMYLCASSSREGGLKEKLFFGSGTQLSVL.